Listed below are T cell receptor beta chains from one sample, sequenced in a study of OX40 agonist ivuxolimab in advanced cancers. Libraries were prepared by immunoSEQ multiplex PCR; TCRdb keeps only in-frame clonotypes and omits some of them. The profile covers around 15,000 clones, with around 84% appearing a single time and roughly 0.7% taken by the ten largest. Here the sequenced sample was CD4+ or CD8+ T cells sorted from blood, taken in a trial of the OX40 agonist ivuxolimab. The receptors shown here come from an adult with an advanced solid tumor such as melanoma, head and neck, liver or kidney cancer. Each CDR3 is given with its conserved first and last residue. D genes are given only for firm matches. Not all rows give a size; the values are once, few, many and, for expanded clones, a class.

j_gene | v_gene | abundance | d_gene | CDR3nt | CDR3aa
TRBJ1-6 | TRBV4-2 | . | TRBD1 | TGTGCCAGCAGCCAAGACCGACGGACAGGGCTTAATTCACCCCTCCACTTT | CASSQDRRTGLNSPLHF
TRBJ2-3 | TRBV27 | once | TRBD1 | TGTGCCAGCCGGCTTACAGGGGTCTACACAGATACGCAGTATTTT | CASRLTGVYTDTQYF
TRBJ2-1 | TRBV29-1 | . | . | TGCAGCGTTGACTACCTAGGCAGCTCCTACAATGAGCAGTTCTTC | CSVDYLGSSYNEQFF
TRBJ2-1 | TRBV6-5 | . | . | TGTGCCAGCGGGTTTAATGAGCAGTTCTTC | CASGFNEQFF
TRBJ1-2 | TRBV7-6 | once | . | TGTGCCAGCAGCCCGAACGCTAACTATGGCTACACCTTC | CASSPNANYGYTF
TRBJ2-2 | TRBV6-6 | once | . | TGTGCCTCAACGCGGGCGAACACCGGGGAGCTGTTTTTT | CASTRANTGELFF
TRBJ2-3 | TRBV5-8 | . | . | TGTGCCAGCAGCTTTAGCGCGGGGGCGATTACAGATACGCAGTATTTT | CASSFSAGAITDTQYF
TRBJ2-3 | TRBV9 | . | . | TGTGCCAGCAGCGTAGCGACGGGCGTAACAGATACGCAGTATTTT | CASSVATGVTDTQYF
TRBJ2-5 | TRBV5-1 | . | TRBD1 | TGCGCCAGCAGCTCACATGGTGTTGGGACAGTTCAAGAGACCCAGTACTTC | CASSSHGVGTVQETQYF
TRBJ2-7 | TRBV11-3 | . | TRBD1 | TGTGCCAGCAGTTCAGGACAGGGCTACGAGCAGTACTTC | CASSSGQGYEQYF
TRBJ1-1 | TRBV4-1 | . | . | TGCGCCAGCAGCCAAGCGGTTGGGCCAAACACTGAAGCTTTCTTT | CASSQAVGPNTEAFF
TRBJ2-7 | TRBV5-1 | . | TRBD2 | TGCGCCAGCAGCTTCGGGGTAGCGGGGGGCGAGCAGTACTTC | CASSFGVAGGEQYF
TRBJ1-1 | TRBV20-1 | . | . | TGCAGTGCTACACAGAACACTGAAGCTTTCTTT | CSATQNTEAFF
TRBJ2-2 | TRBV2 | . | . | TGTGCCAGCAGGCCCCAGTTCGTTGGGGAGCTGTTTTTT | CASRPQFVGELFF
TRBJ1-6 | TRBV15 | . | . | TGTGCCACCAGCCCTCTGGAGGGGCCGTTGGTAAGGTCACCCCTCCACTTT | CATSPLEGPLVRSPLHF
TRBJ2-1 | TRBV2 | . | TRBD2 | TGTGCCAGCTCGGGAGGGTTCTACAATGAGCAGTTCTTC | CASSGGFYNEQFF
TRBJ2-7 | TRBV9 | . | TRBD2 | TGTGCCAGCAGCGCAAGCCCGGGACTAGCGGGGCGCACCTACGAGCAGTACTTC | CASSASPGLAGRTYEQYF
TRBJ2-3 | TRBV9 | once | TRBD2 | TGTGCCAGCAGCGGGTCAGCGGGGGGGGTCGCAGATACGCAGTATTTT | CASSGSAGGVADTQYF
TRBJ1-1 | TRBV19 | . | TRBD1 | TGTGCCAGTAGTATATACCCCGGGACAGCGAACACTGAAGCTTTCTTT | CASSIYPGTANTEAFF
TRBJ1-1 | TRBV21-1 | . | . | TGTGCCAGCAGTCTACCCCTGACAAGGTCCGATGAAGCTTTCTTT | CASSLPLTRSDEAFF
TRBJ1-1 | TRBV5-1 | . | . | TGCGCCAGCAGTAGGAGCGGATTAAACACTGAAGCTTTCTTT | CASSRSGLNTEAFF
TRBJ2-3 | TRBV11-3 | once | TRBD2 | TGTGCCAGCAGCGCCAGCGGGGGCGGCGCAGATACGCAGTATTTT | CASSASGGGADTQYF
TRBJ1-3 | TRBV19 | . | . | TGTGCCAGTAAATCAACAACAGGCCTTATCTCTGGAAACACCATATATTTT | CASKSTTGLISGNTIYF
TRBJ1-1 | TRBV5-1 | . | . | TGCGCCAGCAGCCCAACCTTCGCGGGAGTGAACACTGAAGCTTTCTTT | CASSPTFAGVNTEAFF
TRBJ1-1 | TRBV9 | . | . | TGTGCCAGCAGCCTCGCCAGGAACACTGAAGCTTTCTTT | CASSLARNTEAFF
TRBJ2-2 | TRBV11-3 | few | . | TGTGCCAGCAGCTTGGGTTCTCGAACCACCGGGGAATGGCTGTTTTTT | CASSLGSRTTGEWLFF
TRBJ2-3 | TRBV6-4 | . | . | TGTGCCAGCAGTGACTCACAGGGTGCAGATACGCAGTATTTT | CASSDSQGADTQYF
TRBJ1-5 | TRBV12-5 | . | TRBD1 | TGTGCTAGTGGTTTGGTTGTGTCAGGGGGCAGTCAGCCCCAGCATTTT | CASGLVVSGGSQPQHF
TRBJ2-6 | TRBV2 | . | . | TGTGCCAGCAGTGATTTTAGGTTAACCGGGGCCAACGTCCTGACTTTC | CASSDFRLTGANVLTF
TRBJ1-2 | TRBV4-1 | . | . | TGCGCCAGCAGCCAAGATCCAGGCGGGAACTATGGCTACACCTTC | CASSQDPGGNYGYTF
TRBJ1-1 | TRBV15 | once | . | TGTGCCACCAGCAGGGCAAAAGGTGGGAACACTGAAGCTTTCTTT | CATSRAKGGNTEAFF
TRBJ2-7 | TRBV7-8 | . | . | TGTGCCAGCAGCCCCCTCTTTGGTGGGGCCTACGAGCAGTACTTC | CASSPLFGGAYEQYF
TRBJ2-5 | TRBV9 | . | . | TGTGCCAGCAGCGCTCATTCGGGGACCGACGAGACCCAGTACTTC | CASSAHSGTDETQYF
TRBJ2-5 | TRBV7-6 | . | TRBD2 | TGTGCCAGCAGCTTATATGCTAGCGGGGAGACCCAGTACTTC | CASSLYASGETQYF
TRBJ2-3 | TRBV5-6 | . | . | TGTGCCAGCAGCCCGAACTATACTAGCAATTCTGCAGATACGCAGTATTTT | CASSPNYTSNSADTQYF
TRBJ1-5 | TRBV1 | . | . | TGCACCAGCAGCCAAGAACTTAGGTACCAGCCCCAGCATTTT | CTSSQELRYQPQHF
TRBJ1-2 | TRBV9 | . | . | TGTGCCAGCAGCGTAAACAGTTATGGCTACACCTTC | CASSVNSYGYTF
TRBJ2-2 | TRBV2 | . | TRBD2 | TGTGCCAGAGGACTAGCGGGAAACACCGGGGAGCTGTTTTTT | CARGLAGNTGELFF
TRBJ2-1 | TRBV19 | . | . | TGTGCCAGTAGTAGAACAGGGAGGGAGCAGTTCTTC | CASSRTGREQFF
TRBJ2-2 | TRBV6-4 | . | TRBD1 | TGTGCCAGCAGTCGGACAGGAGCGGCCGGGGAGCTGTTTTTT | CASSRTGAAGELFF
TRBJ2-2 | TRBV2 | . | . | TGTGCGAGTGGGGATGGGAGCACCGGGGAGCTGTTTTTT | CASGDGSTGELFF
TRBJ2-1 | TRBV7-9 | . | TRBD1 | TGTGCCAGCAGCTTGACAGGGAGAGACGATGAGCAGTTCTTC | CASSLTGRDDEQFF
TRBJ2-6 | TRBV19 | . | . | TGTGCCAGTGGACTGTTTAGCTCTGGGGCCAACGTCCTGACTTTC | CASGLFSSGANVLTF
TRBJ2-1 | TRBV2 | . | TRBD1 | TGTGCCAGCAGCCCCTGGGGACAGGGGACCTACAATGAGCAGTTCTTC | CASSPWGQGTYNEQFF
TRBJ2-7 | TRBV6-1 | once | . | TGTGCCAGCAGCCCCCTAGGACAGCCGAGCGACGAGCAGTACTTC | CASSPLGQPSDEQYF
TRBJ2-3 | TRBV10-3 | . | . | TGTGCCATCGGACCGGGACACGATGAGGATACGCAGTATTTT | CAIGPGHDEDTQYF
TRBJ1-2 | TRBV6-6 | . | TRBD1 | TGTGCCAGCAGTTACTCGGGACAGGGGGGAGGTGGCTACACCTTC | CASSYSGQGGGGYTF
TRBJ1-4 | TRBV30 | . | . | TGTGCCTGGAGTAGAAGGGGTGGCAATGAAAAACTGTTTTTT | CAWSRRGGNEKLFF
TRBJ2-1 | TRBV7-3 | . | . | TGTGCCAGCAGCCGCGCGGGGACAGCGAACAATGAGCAGTTCTTC | CASSRAGTANNEQFF